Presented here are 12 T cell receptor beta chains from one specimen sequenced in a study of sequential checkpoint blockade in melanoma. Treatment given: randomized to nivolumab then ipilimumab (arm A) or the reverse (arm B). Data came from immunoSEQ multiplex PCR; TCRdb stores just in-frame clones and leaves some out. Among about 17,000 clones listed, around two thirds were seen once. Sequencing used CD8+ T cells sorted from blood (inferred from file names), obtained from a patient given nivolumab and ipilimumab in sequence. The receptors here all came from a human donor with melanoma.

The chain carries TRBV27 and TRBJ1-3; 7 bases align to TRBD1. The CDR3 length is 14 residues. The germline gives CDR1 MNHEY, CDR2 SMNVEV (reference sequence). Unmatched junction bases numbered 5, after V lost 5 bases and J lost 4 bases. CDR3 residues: CASSAVTGGNTIYF. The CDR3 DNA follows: TGTGCCAGCAGTGCCGTGACAGGGGGAAACACCATATATTTT.

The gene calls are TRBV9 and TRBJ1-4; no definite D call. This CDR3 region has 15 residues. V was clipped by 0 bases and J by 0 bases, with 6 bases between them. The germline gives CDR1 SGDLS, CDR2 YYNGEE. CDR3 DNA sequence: TGTGCCAGCAGCGTAGGTCCTGCAACTAATGAAAAACTGTTTTTT. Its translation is CASSVGPATNEKLFF.

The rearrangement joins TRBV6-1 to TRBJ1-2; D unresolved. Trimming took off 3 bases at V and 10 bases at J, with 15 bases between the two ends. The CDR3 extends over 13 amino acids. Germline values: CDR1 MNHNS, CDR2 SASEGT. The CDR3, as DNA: TGTGCCAGCAGTGATAACGACATGGGTCCCTACACCTTC. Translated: CASSDNDMGPYTF.

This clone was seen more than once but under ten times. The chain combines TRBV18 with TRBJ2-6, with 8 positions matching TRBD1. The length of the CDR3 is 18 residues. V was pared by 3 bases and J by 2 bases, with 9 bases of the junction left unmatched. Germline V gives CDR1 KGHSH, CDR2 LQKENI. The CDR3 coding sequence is TGTGCCAGCTCACCGCCGAGCGGACAGGGAACTGGGGCCAACGTCCTGACTTTC. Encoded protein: CASSPPSGQGTGANVLTF. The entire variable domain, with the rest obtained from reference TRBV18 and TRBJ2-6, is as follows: NAGVMQNPRHLVRRRGQEARLRCSPMKGHSHVYWYRQLPEEGLKFMVYLQKENIIDESGMPKERFSAEFPKEGPSILRIQQVVRGDSAAYFCASSPPSGQGTGANVLTFGAGSRLTVL.

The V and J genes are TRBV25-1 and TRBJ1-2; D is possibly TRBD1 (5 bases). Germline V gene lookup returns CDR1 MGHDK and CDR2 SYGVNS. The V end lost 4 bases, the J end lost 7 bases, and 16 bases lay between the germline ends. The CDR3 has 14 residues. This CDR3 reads CASSGLAQGGGYTF. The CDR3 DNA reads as TGTGCCAGCAGTGGCCTAGCGCAGGGAGGTGGCTACACCTTC.

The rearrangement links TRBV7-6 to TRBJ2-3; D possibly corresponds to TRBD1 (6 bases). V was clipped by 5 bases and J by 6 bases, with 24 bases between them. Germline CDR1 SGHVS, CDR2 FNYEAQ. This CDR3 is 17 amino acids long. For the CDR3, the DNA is TGTGCCAGCAGCGAGGGGGTGGCACCCCCTTCGATCGATACGCAGTATTTT. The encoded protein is CASSEGVAPPSIDTQYF.

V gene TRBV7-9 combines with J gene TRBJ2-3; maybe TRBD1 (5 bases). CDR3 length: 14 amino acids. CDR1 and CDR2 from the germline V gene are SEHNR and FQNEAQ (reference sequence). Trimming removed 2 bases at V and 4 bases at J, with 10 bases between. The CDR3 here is CASSLQTGADTQYF. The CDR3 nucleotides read TGTGCCAGCAGCTTACAAACAGGCGCAGATACGCAGTATTTT.

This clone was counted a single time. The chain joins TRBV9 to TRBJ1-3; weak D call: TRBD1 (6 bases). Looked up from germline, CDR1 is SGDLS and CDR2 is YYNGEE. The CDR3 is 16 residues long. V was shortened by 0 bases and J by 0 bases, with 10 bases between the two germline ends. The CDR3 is CASSVALQGSGNTIYF. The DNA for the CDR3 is TGTGCCAGCAGCGTAGCTTTACAGGGCTCTGGAAACACCATATATTTT.

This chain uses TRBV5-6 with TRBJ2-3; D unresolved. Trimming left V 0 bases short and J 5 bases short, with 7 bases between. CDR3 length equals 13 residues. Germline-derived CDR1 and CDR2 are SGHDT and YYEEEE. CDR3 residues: CASSLGAQDTQYF. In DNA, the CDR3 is TGTGCCAGCAGCTTGGGGGCGCAAGATACGCAGTATTTT.

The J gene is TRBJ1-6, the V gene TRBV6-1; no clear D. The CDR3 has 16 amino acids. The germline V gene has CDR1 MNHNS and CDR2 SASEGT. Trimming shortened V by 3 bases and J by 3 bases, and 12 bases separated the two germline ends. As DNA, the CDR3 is TGTGCCAGCAGTGACCAGGCCGCACTCTATAATTCACCCCTCCACTTT. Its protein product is CASSDQAALYNSPLHF.

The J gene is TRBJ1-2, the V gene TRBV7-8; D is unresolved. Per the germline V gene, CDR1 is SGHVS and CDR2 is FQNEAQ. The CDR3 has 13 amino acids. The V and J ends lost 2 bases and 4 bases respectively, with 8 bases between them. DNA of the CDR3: TGTGCCAGCAGCTTAAGCGAGATCTATGGCTACACCTTC. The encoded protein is CASSLSEIYGYTF.

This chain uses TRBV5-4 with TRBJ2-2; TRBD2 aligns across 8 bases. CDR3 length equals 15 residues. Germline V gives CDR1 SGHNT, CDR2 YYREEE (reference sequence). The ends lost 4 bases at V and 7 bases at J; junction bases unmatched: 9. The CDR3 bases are TGTGCCAGCAGCCCTGGACTAGCAGACGTCGGGGAGCTGTTTTTT. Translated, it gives CASSPGLADVGELFF.